This T cell receptor beta chain comes out of a study of PD-L1 blockade in urothelial cancer. Germline CDR1 is MDHEN and CDR2 is SYDVKM. J lost 7 bases, V lost 6 bases, and 10 bases had no gene match. CDR3 length equals 15 residues. Measured with immunoSEQ multiplex PCR; TCRdb has only the in-frame clones, and not every one. The sample holds 35,000 to 50,000 clones, approximately 90% seen once. Sequenced here: PBMCs, sampled around atezolizumab (anti-PD-L1) treatment. The chain carries TRBV28 and TRBJ2-4; 9 nucleotides agree with TRBD2. This sequence was found in a woman aged 55-70 years with urothelial cancer. For the CDR3, the DNA is TGTGCCAGCAGGCATAGCGGGGGCAGAGGGAACATTCAGTACTTC. Protein sequence: CASRHSGGRGNIQYF.